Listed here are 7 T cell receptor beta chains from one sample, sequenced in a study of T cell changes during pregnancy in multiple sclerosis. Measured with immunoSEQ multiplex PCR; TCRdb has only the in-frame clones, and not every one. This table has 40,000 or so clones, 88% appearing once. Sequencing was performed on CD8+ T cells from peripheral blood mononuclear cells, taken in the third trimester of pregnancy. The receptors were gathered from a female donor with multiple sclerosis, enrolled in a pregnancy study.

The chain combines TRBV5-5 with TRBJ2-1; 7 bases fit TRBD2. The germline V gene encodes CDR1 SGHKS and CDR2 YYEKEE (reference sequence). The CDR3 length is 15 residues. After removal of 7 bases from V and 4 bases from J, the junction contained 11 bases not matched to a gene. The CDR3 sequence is CASGVWRGSYNEQFF. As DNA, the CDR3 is TGTGCCAGCGGGGTATGGCGGGGGAGTTACAATGAGCAGTTCTTC.

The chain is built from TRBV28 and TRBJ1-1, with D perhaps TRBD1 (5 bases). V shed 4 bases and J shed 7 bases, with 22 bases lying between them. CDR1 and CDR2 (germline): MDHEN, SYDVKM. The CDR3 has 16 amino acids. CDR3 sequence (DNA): TGTGCCAGCAGTTCAGACAGCCAGGGATTCGGCCTTGAAGCTTTCTTT. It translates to CASSSDSQGFGLEAFF.

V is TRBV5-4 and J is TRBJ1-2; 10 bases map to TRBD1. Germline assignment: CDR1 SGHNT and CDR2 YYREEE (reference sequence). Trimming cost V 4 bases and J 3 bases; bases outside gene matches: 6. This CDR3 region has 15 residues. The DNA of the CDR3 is TGTGCCAGCAGCCCAGACAGGGGGCTTCACTATGGCTACACCTTC. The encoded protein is CASSPDRGLHYGYTF.

The CDR3 nucleotides are TGCGCCAGCAGCATAGCGGGGGGGCTCTTATCCGAGACCCAGTACTTC. Protein: CASSIAGGLLSETQYF. This rearrangement joins TRBV10-2 to TRBJ2-5; the match to TRBD2 covers 11 bases. Germline loops: CDR1 WSHSY, CDR2 SAAADI. Trimming cost V 6 bases and J 5 bases; bases outside gene matches: 11. The CDR3 sequence is 16 residues long.

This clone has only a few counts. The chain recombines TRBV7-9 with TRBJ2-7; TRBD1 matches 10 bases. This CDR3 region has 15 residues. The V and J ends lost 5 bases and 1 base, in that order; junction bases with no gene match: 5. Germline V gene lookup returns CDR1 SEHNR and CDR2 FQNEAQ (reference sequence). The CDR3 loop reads CASSQGQGVSYEQYF. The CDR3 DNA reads TGTGCCAGCAGCCAAGGACAGGGGGTTTCCTACGAGCAGTACTTC.

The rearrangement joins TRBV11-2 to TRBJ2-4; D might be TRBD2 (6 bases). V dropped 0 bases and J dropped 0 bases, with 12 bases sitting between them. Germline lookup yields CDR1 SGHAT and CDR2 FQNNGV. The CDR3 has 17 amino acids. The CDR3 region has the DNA TGTGCCAGCAGCTTAGAGTGGCAGCGGGTAGCCAAAAACATTCAGTACTTC. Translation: CASSLEWQRVAKNIQYF.

CDR3 nucleotide sequence: TGTGCCAGCAGCTTACAGGGGGACTCCTACGAGCAGTACTTC. This gives the protein CASSLQGDSYEQYF. The chain carries TRBV5-6 and TRBJ2-7; 8 bases match TRBD1. The CDR3 runs to 14 residues. Germline assignment: CDR1 SGHDT and CDR2 YYEEEE. Losses at the gene ends were 2 bases for V and 0 bases for J; bases not matched to a gene: 1.